The present T cell receptor beta chain was sequenced within a study of blood T cell repertoires in COVID-19. In its sample, this clone was seen once. Profiled with immunoSEQ multiplex PCR; TCRdb holds only in-frame clones, not every one. The profile shows 270,000 or so clones, 70% to 90% of them singletons. Sequences were obtained from peripheral blood. This sequence was found in a woman aged 25 to 45 with active or convalescent COVID-19.

CDR3 sequence reads: CASSKFGGGAQETQYF. DNA of the CDR3: TGTGCCAGCAGTAAATTCGGGGGAGGGGCTCAAGAGACCCAGTACTTC. The chain combines TRBV27 with TRBJ2-5; 7 nucleotides agree with TRBD2. This CDR3 has 16 amino acids. Germline V lookup: CDR1 MNHEY, CDR2 SMNVEV (reference sequence). V shed 5 bases and J 2 bases; nucleotides not matched to a gene: 11.